Sequencing of this T cell receptor beta chain was carried out in a study of patients and donors after allogeneic stem cell transplantation. J gave up 3 bases and V 3 bases, and 1 base lay outside the gene matches. Germline V gene lookup returns CDR1 DFQATT and CDR2 SNEGSKA (reference sequence). There are 13 residues in the CDR3. TCRdb ran MiXCR on the RT-PCR reads and lists one entry per CDR3 protein. The sample comprises 25,000 or so distinct CDR3 sequences, about 30% of which are singletons, and nearly 50% rests with the top ten. The sequence came from a human donor who was either an allogeneic HSCT recipient or a stem cell or donor lymphocyte infusion donor (not recorded which). It is not recorded whose cells these are; they may come from a transplant donor. The J gene is TRBJ2-3, the V gene TRBV20-1, with 9 positions matching TRBD2. The specimen sequenced was blood, either unsorted or a sorted T cell fraction (not recorded which). The CDR3 region has the DNA TGCAGTGCTAGGACTAGCGGTACAGATACGCAGTATTTT. Protein product: CSARTSGTDTQYF.